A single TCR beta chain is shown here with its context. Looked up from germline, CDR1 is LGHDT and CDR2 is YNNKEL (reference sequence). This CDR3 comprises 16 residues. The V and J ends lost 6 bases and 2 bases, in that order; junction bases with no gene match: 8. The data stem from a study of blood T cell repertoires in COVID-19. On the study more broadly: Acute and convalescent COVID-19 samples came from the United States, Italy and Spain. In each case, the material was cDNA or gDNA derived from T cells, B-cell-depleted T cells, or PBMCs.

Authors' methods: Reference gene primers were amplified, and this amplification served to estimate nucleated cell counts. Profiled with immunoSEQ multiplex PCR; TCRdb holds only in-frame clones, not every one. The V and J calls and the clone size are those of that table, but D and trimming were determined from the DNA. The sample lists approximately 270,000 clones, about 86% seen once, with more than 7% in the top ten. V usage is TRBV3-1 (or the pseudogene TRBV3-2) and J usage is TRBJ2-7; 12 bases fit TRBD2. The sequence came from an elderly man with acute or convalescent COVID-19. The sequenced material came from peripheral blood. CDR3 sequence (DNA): TGTGCCAGCAGACCTAGCGGGAGGGCCGCGGCCTACGAGCAGTACTTC. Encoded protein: CASRPSGRAAAYEQYF.